This T cell receptor (beta chain) was sequenced during a study of blood T cell repertoires in COVID-19. Study-level information: PBMCs, B-cell-depleted T cells, or T cells provided the cDNA or gDNA that made up the material.

Authors' methods: Using reference gene primer amplification, nucleated cell counts were estimated. Data came from immunoSEQ multiplex PCR; TCRdb stores just in-frame clones and leaves some out. Clone size and the V and J calls come from that table; the DNA yielded D and trimming. In the table there are hundreds of thousands of clones, about 83% of which are singletons. The sequenced sample was peripheral blood. This TCR was sampled from a woman between 45 and 60 years old who had recovered from COVID-19.

CDR3 bases: TGTGCCAGCAGACCCGGACAGGGCAGCTACGAGCAGTACTTC. Protein sequence: CASRPGQGSYEQYF. V and J are TRBV28 and TRBJ2-7, with TRBD1 identical over 8 bases. The CDR3 extends over 14 amino acids. The germline gives CDR1 MDHEN, CDR2 SYDVKM. The junction had 7 bases not matched to a gene; V was cut back by 6 bases and J by 3 bases. Full variable domain (missing parts from reference TRBV28 and TRBJ2-7): DVKVTQSSRYLVKRTGEKVFLECVQDMDHENMFWYRQDPGLGLRLIYFSYDVKMKEKGDIPEGYSVSREKKERFSLILESASTNQTSMYLCASRPGQGSYEQYFGPGTRLTVT.